A selection of T cell receptor beta chains follows, all from one sample in a study of naive CD8 T cells in extremely preterm neonates. Profiled with immunoSEQ multiplex PCR; TCRdb holds only in-frame clones, not every one. This sample has a few thousand clones, with 97% found just once. The sample consisted of naive CD8+ T cells from blood. The receptors stem from a human donor in good health. CDR3s include the opening cysteine and the closing phenylalanine or tryptophan. D genes are given only for firm matches. Rows may omit the clone size; those that give it use once, few, many or a size class.

CASTSGYEQYF	TGCGCCAGCACGTCGGGGTACGAGCAGTACTTC	NA	TRBJ2-7	NA	11	TRBV10-2
CASSYYPGETQYF	TGTGCCAGCAGTTACTATCCAGGGGAGACCCAGTACTTC	NA	TRBJ2-5	NA	13	TRBV6-5
CASSLGAGGNQPQHF	TGTGCCAGCAGCTTAGGGGCAGGGGGCAATCAGCCCCAGCATTTT	NA	TRBJ1-5	NA	15	TRBV11-2
CASWGETQHF	TGTGCCAGCTGGGGGGAGACCCAGCATTTT	NA	TRBJ1-5	NA	10	TRBV6-1
CASSPRQVGDEQYF	TGTGCCAGCAGCCCCCGACAGGTTGGGGACGAGCAGTACTTC	NA	TRBJ2-7	NA	14	TRBV7-9
CASSSGTAPSLSYEQYF	TGTGCCAGCAGCTCGGGGACAGCTCCTTCCTTATCCTACGAGCAGTACTTC	NA	TRBJ2-7	TRBD1	17	TRBV5-4
CASSFFGTSTGELFF	TGTGCCAGCAGTTTTTTTGGGACAAGTACCGGGGAGCTGTTTTTT	NA	TRBJ2-2	NA	15	TRBV27
CAISESRGIRSNSPLHF	TGTGCCATCAGTGAGTCTAGGGGCATTAGATCGAATTCACCCCTCCACTTT	NA	TRBJ1-6	NA	17	TRBV10-3
CASSHTGANEQFF	TGTGCCAGCAGCCACACAGGGGCCAATGAGCAGTTCTTC	NA	TRBJ2-1	TRBD1	13	TRBV7-7
CSVDGGARGVQSTDTQYF	TGCAGCGTTGATGGGGGGGCAAGGGGGGTCCAGAGCACAGATACGCAGTATTTT	NA	TRBJ2-3	NA	18	TRBV29-1
CASSQEGGLATNEKLFF	TGCGCCAGCAGCCAAGAGGGGGGGTTAGCTACTAATGAAAAACTGTTTTTT	NA	TRBJ1-4	NA	17	TRBV4-3
CSVETGYTGELFF	TGCAGCGTAGAGACTGGGTACACCGGGGAGCTGTTTTTT	NA	TRBJ2-2	NA	13	TRBV29-1
CASSATGTGRTDTQYF	TGTGCCAGCAGCGCCACCGGGACAGGACGCACAGATACGCAGTATTTT	NA	TRBJ2-3	TRBD1	16	TRBV2
CASSLDGDSNQPQHF	TGTGCCAGCAGCTTAGACGGGGATAGCAATCAGCCCCAGCATTTT	NA	TRBJ1-5	NA	15	TRBV11-2
CASSSRTGGNIQYF	TGTGCCAGCAGTTCCAGGACAGGGGGCAACATTCAGTACTTC	NA	TRBJ2-4	TRBD1	14	TRBV27
CASSQAQGLMNTEAFF	TGCGCCAGCAGCCAGGCACAGGGGCTCATGAACACTGAAGCTTTCTTT	once	TRBJ1-1	TRBD1	16	TRBV4-3
CASSLGQGRNEQFF	TGCGCCAGCAGCTTGGGACAGGGCCGTAATGAGCAGTTCTTC	NA	TRBJ2-1	TRBD1	14	TRBV5-1
CASTAGPSGGGSIYNEQFF	TGTGCCAGCACCGCAGGGCCTAGCGGGGGGGGCAGTATCTACAATGAGCAGTTCTTC	NA	TRBJ2-1	TRBD2	19	TRBV7-2
CASSHVTQETQYF	TGCGCCAGCAGCCATGTGACACAAGAGACCCAGTACTTC	NA	TRBJ2-5	NA	13	TRBV4-3
CASSLRERGTDTQYF	TGCGCCAGCAGCCTACGGGAGCGCGGCACAGATACGCAGTATTTT	NA	TRBJ2-3	NA	15	TRBV4-1
CASSSWTSGGSSTDTQYF	TGTGCCAGCAGCTCCTGGACTAGCGGGGGTAGTAGCACAGATACGCAGTATTTT	NA	TRBJ2-3	TRBD2	18	TRBV11-2
CSVEVAETNYGYTF	TGCAGCGTTGAAGTGGCAGAAACTAACTATGGCTACACCTTC	NA	TRBJ1-2	NA	14	TRBV29-1
CASRFTTGGTEAFF	TGCGCCAGCAGGTTCACGACAGGGGGCACTGAAGCTTTCTTT	NA	TRBJ1-1	TRBD1	14	TRBV4-1
CASSMAGQETQYF	TGTGCCAGTAGTATGGCAGGGCAAGAGACCCAGTACTTC	NA	TRBJ2-5	NA	13	TRBV19
CASSLFRTSTDTQYF	TGTGCCAGCAGCCTATTTAGGACTAGCACAGATACGCAGTATTTT	NA	TRBJ2-3	NA	15	TRBV7-6
CASSFQNTEAFF	TGTGCCAGCAGTTTCCAGAACACTGAAGCTTTCTTT	NA	TRBJ1-1	NA	12	TRBV28
CASSQEEDRQETQYF	TGCGCCAGCAGCCAAGAGGAGGACAGGCAAGAGACCCAGTACTTC	NA	TRBJ2-5	TRBD1	15	TRBV4-1
CASSYQGGTEAFF	TGTGCCAGCAGCTACCAGGGAGGCACTGAAGCTTTCTTT	NA	TRBJ1-1	NA	13	TRBV7-9
CASSIGLNGYTF	TGTGCCAGTAGTATAGGACTGAATGGCTACACCTTC	NA	TRBJ1-2	NA	12	TRBV19
CASSLVYRGRTGELFF	TGTGCCAGCAGCTTGGTCTACAGGGGGCGTACCGGGGAGCTGTTTTTT	NA	TRBJ2-2	TRBD1	16	TRBV5-5
CASRAVSSYNEQFF	TGTGCCAGCCGAGCCGTGAGCTCCTACAATGAGCAGTTCTTC	NA	TRBJ2-1	NA	14	TRBV2
CASRIRETQYF	TGTGCCAGCCGAATCCGGGAGACCCAATACTTC	NA	TRBJ2-5	NA	11	TRBV27
CASSFHMEVVGNTIYF	TGTGCCAGCAGCTTCCATATGGAGGTGGTAGGAAACACCATATATTTT	NA	TRBJ1-3	NA	16	TRBV5-8
CASSLAAVSYNSPLHF	TGTGCCAGCAGCTTGGCTGCGGTCTCCTATAATTCACCCCTCCACTTT	NA	TRBJ1-6	NA	16	TRBV5-4
CASSLGGNGYGYTF	TGTGCCAGCAGTTTAGGAGGGAACGGATATGGCTACACCTTC	NA	TRBJ1-2	NA	14	TRBV27
CASSYLDRGYEQYF	TGTGCCAGCAGTTACCTTGACAGGGGTTACGAGCAGTACTTC	NA	TRBJ2-7	TRBD1	14	TRBV6-6
CASSPSGDMNQPQHF	TGTGCCAGCAGTCCCTCAGGGGATATGAATCAGCCCCAGCATTTT	NA	TRBJ1-5	NA	15	TRBV6-4
CASSRDPGQAYNEQFF	TGCGCCAGCAGCCGGGACCCGGGACAGGCCTACAATGAGCAGTTCTTC	NA	TRBJ2-1	TRBD1	16	TRBV4-3
CASTPLTGGDYGYTF	TGCGCCAGCACCCCACTGACAGGGGGCGACTATGGCTACACCTTC	NA	TRBJ1-2	TRBD1	15	TRBV4-1
CASSEQFNEGTGREQYF	TGTGCCAGCAGCGAACAATTTAATGAGGGGACAGGCCGCGAGCAGTACTTC	NA	TRBJ2-7	TRBD1	17	TRBV13
CASRLGSSEQFF	TGCGCCAGCAGGCTTGGTTCCAGTGAGCAGTTCTTC	NA	TRBJ2-1	NA	12	TRBV10-2
CASSKQGANTEAFF	TGCGCCAGCAGTAAACAGGGGGCGAACACTGAAGCTTTCTTT	NA	TRBJ1-1	TRBD1	14	TRBV5-1
CASSPQGDNEKLFF	TGTGCCAGCAGCCCCCAGGGCGATAATGAAAAACTGTTTTTT	NA	TRBJ1-4	NA	14	TRBV7-9
CASSSSGSYEQYF	TGTGCCAGCAGCTCATCAGGTTCCTACGAGCAGTACTTC	few	TRBJ2-7	NA	13	TRBV7-9
CASSAGQAYEQYF	TGTGCCAGTAGTGCGGGACAGGCCTACGAGCAGTACTTC	once	TRBJ2-7	TRBD1	13	TRBV19
CASGLDRDYSPLHF	TGTGCCAGCGGTCTAGACAGGGATTATTCACCCCTCCACTTT	NA	TRBJ1-6	TRBD1	14	TRBV27
CAISEKGQEFHGELFF	TGTGCCATCAGTGAGAAGGGACAGGAGTTCCACGGGGAGCTGTTTTTT	NA	TRBJ2-2	TRBD1	16	TRBV10-3
CASMLFNSRKIYGYTF	TGTGCCAGCATGTTGTTCAATAGTCGAAAGATCTATGGCTACACCTTC	NA	TRBJ1-2	NA	16	TRBV5-6